The 6 T cell receptor beta chains presented below share a single source sample, sequenced in a study of T-cell memory formation after mild COVID-19. TCRdb reprocessed the 5' RACE reads with MiXCR, giving one entry per CDR3 protein. The sample has roughly 130,000 distinct CDR3 sequences, about a sixth seen once; the top ten hold roughly 14%. Sequencing was performed on PBMCs or a T cell subset sorted from them (not recorded which). These receptors were collected from an adult woman who had mild COVID-19 (a few samples of this study predate the infection). Cell type and time point are not known.

This clonotype was seen a few times. The chain uses TRBV4-3 and TRBJ1-3; D unclear. This CDR3 spans 15 amino acids. V lost 2 bases and J 0 bases, leaving 8 bases between the germline ends. Germline V lookup: CDR1 LGHNA, CDR2 YSLEER. The CDR3, as DNA: TGCGCCAGCAGCCAAATTGCCTTCTCTGGAAACACCATATATTTT. Translated, it gives CASSQIAFSGNTIYF.

This clonotype was recorded many times. This chain links TRBV12-3 or TRBV12-4 with TRBJ1-4; D not resolved. The CDR3 consists of 13 residues. With 1 base removed from V and 3 bases from J, the gap between germline ends came to 3 bases. CDR3 bases: TGTGCCAGCAGTTTAGGGGCTAATGAAAAACTGTTTTTT. Amino acids: CASSLGANEKLFF.

The CDR3 DNA reads TGTGCCAGCAGCTTGGAGGGCCGGGGAGGCGAGACCCAGTACTTC. Translation: CASSLEGRGGETQYF. The V gene is TRBV5-4, the J gene TRBJ2-5; possible D gene TRBD2, 6 bases. Germline CDR1 is SGHNT and CDR2 is YYREEE (reference sequence). Trimming removed 0 bases from V and 5 bases from J, with 14 bases in between. CDR3 length: 15 amino acids.

This clonotype was observed a few times. The chain uses TRBV6-2 or TRBV6-3 and TRBJ1-2, with 9 bases aligning to TRBD1. The CDR3 runs 13 residues. Trimming at V came to 10 bases and at J to 4 bases, leaving 7 bases not matched to a gene. The germline CDR1 and CDR2 sequences are MNHEY and SVGEGT. In DNA form, the CDR3 reads TGTGCCACGAGGGGACAGGGACCCTATGGCTACACCTTC. Amino acid sequence: CATRGQGPYGYTF.

Notes on this clonotype: Germline is not matched at one junction end, which may reflect a read error. This chain connects TRBV11-2 to TRBJ2-3; D may be TRBD2 (7 bases). Germline CDR1 and CDR2: SGHAT and FQNNGV. CDR3 size: 16 residues. The CDR3: CASSLDAWGGTDTRYF. The CDR3 DNA reads TGTGCCAGCAGCTTAGATGCATGGGGGGGCACAGATACGCGGTATTTT.

The chain links TRBV4-1 to TRBJ1-2, with 12 bases that match TRBD1. This CDR3 spans 16 amino acids. Losses at the gene ends were 3 bases for V and 4 bases for J; bases not matched to a gene: 6. CDR1 is MGHRA, CDR2 YSYEKL, per germline. The CDR3 coding sequence is TGCGCCAGCAGCCAGGGTTGGGGACAGGGGGCCTATGGCTACACCTTC. Its protein is CASSQGWGQGAYGYTF.